This T cell receptor beta chain comes out of a study of response to subunit inactivated influenza vaccine. Notes on the study in general: Authors proposed each seasonal influenza vaccination draws in few new T cells.

TCRdb recomputed calls from the RT-PCR reads with MiXCR, one row per CDR3 protein. The table shows around 320,000 distinct CDR3 sequences, with 22% occurring only once. Germline V gene lookup returns CDR1 SGHVS and CDR2 FQNEAQ. The ends were cut back, 6 bases at V and 7 bases at J, with 22 bases in the middle. The CDR3 totals 15 residues. This clonotype appeared a few times. What it binds is not known. The starting material was PBMCs from blood, obtained less than 22 months after vaccination. The source of this sequence is a man between 50 and 75 years old who received an inactivated influenza vaccine. This rearrangement joins TRBV7-8 to TRBJ2-7, with a tentative D call TRBD1 (6 bases). The CDR3 nucleotides are TGTGCCAGCAGGCCATCCAGGGGCACCTACCCGGAGCAGTACTTC. Its translation: CASRPSRGTYPEQYF. Full variable domain (missing parts from reference TRBV7-8 and TRBJ2-7): GAGVSQSPRYKVAKRGQDVALRCDPISGHVSLFWYQQALGQGPEFLTYFQNEAQLDKSGLPSDRFFAERPEGSVSTLKIQRTQQEDSAVYLCASRPSRGTYPEQYFGPGTRLTVT.